Presented here are 20 T cell receptor beta chains from one specimen sequenced in a study of T cell responses to AZD1222 COVID-19 vaccine (dated by TCRdb to 2020 to 2022). The method behind the library was the immunoSEQ multiplex PCR assay. This is the immuneACCESS table as TCRdb keeps it, with only in-frame sequences that have V and J called. A part of the clones is gone; compared with another copy, unresolved V genes explain less than half, and the rest is unexplained. Counted in this sample were 45,000 to 60,000 clones; about 74% of them appeared once. The ten largest clones capture around 7% of the sample. This specimen's time point label, interpreted: baseline before first vaccination. The source was peripheral blood, collected on day 0 of AZD1222 vaccination. Every receptor here comes from an adult in good health.

This clone was counted a few times. The CDR3 loop is CASSEGSANTGELFF. The CDR3 nucleotides read TGTGCCAGCAGTGAGGGCAGCGCGAACACCGGGGAGCTGTTTTTT. The V gene is TRBV2, the J gene TRBJ2-2; D call uncertain. Germline CDR1 and CDR2: SNHLY and FYNNEI. V was shortened by 3 bases and J by 0 bases, with 8 bases between the two germline ends. This CDR3 has 15 residues.

This chain connects TRBV5-4 to TRBJ1-1; no clear D gene. Trimming removed 4 bases at V and 1 base at J, with 11 bases between. CDR1 and CDR2 (germline): SGHNT, YYREEE (reference sequence). The CDR3 is 14 residues long. CDR3 sequence reads: CASSPPERNTEAFF. Written as DNA, the CDR3 is TGTGCCAGCAGCCCGCCGGAGAGGAACACTGAAGCTTTCTTT. Filled out from reference TRBV5-4 and TRBJ1-1, the complete variable domain reads ETGVTQSPTHLIKTRGQQVTLRCSSQSGHNTVSWYQQALGQGPQFIFQYYREEENGRGNFPPRFSGLQFPNYSSELNVNALELDDSALYLCASSPPERNTEAFFGQGTRLTVV.

V gene TRBV29-1 combines with J gene TRBJ1-2, with TRBD1 matching over 10 bases. CDR1 SQVTM and CDR2 ANQGSEA come from the germline V gene. The CDR3 sequence is 12 residues long. Losses at the gene ends were 7 bases for V and 7 bases for J; bases not matched to a gene: 6. CDR3 protein: CSAPGQGSGYTF. Written as DNA, the CDR3 is TGCAGCGCACCGGGACAGGGGTCTGGCTACACCTTC.

The rearrangement links TRBV6-1 to TRBJ2-2; the match to TRBD2 covers 10 bases. Looked up from germline, CDR1 is MNHNS and CDR2 is SASEGT. The CDR3 length is 18 residues. V gave up 4 bases and J gave up 0 bases; unmatched junction bases: 8. The CDR3 DNA reads as TGTGCCAGCAGTGTTCTAGCGGGAGTAGGGACGAACACCGGGGAGCTGTTTTTT. Amino acids: CASSVLAGVGTNTGELFF.

This clone was seen just once. The chain recombines TRBV28 with TRBJ2-3; the D gene could be TRBD1 or TRBD2 (6 bases each). Germline V CDR1 and CDR2: MDHEN, SYDVKM. Trimming stripped 6 bases from V and 7 bases from J, with 20 bases between. This CDR3 contains 15 residues. The CDR3 spells CASSGGQGGQNTQYF. CDR3 DNA sequence: TGTGCCAGCAGCGGGGGCCAGGGTGGGCAAAATACGCAGTATTTT. Full variable domain (remainder filled in from reference TRBV28 and TRBJ2-3): DVKVTQSSRYLVKRTGEKVFLECVQDMDHENMFWYRQDPGLGLRLIYFSYDVKMKEKGDIPEGYSVSREKKERFSLILESASTNQTSMYLCASSGGQGGQNTQYFGPGTRLTVL.

This chain links TRBV12-1 with TRBJ1-1. TRBV12-1 is shown as a pseudogene. The CDR3 consists of 14 residues. The chain's CDR3 is CASTGRGENTEAFF. CDR3 bases: TGTGCCAGCACGGGGAGGGGGGAAAACACTGAAGCTTTCTTT.

The V gene is TRBV12-3 or TRBV12-4, the J gene TRBJ1-4; perhaps TRBD1 as D (5 bases). V gave up 0 bases and J gave up 12 bases, with 11 bases separating them. There are 13 residues in the CDR3. This CDR3 reads CASSLAIRDQLFF. DNA of the CDR3: TGTGCCAGCAGTTTAGCTATTAGGGACCAACTGTTTTTT.

The V call is TRBV15, the J call TRBJ1-1; 9 bases are a match to TRBD1. Germline-derived CDR1 and CDR2 are LNHNV and YYDKDF (reference sequence). CDR3 length: 16 amino acids. J lost 0 bases, V lost 6 bases, and 8 bases had no gene match. This CDR3 is CATRRQGEWVNTEAFF. CDR3 in DNA: TGTGCCACCAGAAGACAGGGGGAATGGGTGAACACTGAAGCTTTCTTT.

A few counts support this clone. V gene TRBV6-2 or TRBV6-3 combines with J gene TRBJ2-7; TRBD1 aligns across 8 bases. CDR1 and CDR2 from the germline V gene are MNHEY and SVGEGT. V trimming: 4 bases; J trimming: 5 bases; junction bases outside the gene matches: 13. The CDR3 is 16 amino acids. In DNA form, the CDR3 reads TGTGCCAGCAGTTTTACAACAGGGGGAATGTTCGACGAGCAGTACTTC. It translates to CASSFTTGGMFDEQYF.

The genes are TRBV10-2 and TRBJ1-1; D is possibly TRBD1 (5 bases). V lost 6 bases and J 4 bases, leaving 12 bases between the germline ends. This CDR3 has 13 residues. The germline V gene has CDR1 WSHSY and CDR2 SAAADI. The CDR3: CASRPDGGTEAFF. The CDR3 bases are TGCGCCAGCAGGCCAGACGGGGGCACTGAAGCTTTCTTT.

The genes are TRBV6-5 and TRBJ1-1, with D maybe TRBD1 (6 bases). Germline V gene data show CDR1 as MNHEY and CDR2 as SVGAGI. With 6 bases removed from V and 0 bases from J, the gap between germline ends came to 11 bases. This CDR3 comprises 14 residues. The CDR3 DNA reads as TGTGCCAGCAGCGCCGGACAGTTGAACACTGAAGCTTTCTTT. Translating gives CASSAGQLNTEAFF.

This sequence joins TRBV7-9 and TRBJ2-5; D is unclear. Germline CDR1 SEHNR, CDR2 FQNEAQ (reference sequence). The CDR3 is made up of 14 amino acids. Between the trimmed V and J ends, which lost 0 bases and 5 bases, there was a span of 10 bases. The CDR3, as DNA: TGTGCCAGCAGCTTAGCTTTCAGTGGGGAGACCCAGTACTTC. This codes for CASSLAFSGETQYF.

The V gene is TRBV11-3, the J gene TRBJ2-3; perhaps TRBD2 as D (6 bases). Trimming stripped 5 bases from V and 1 base from J, with 10 bases between. The CDR3 loop spans 14 amino acids. Germline assignment: CDR1 SGHNT and CDR2 YENEEA. DNA for the CDR3: TGTGCCAGCAGCAAAAGGGAGGGCACAGATACGCAGTATTTT. Translating it yields CASSKREGTDTQYF.

CDR3 bases: TGTGCCAGCAGCCCCGGGCTGACTGGAAACACCATATATTTT. Protein sequence: CASSPGLTGNTIYF. The chain carries TRBV7-2 and TRBJ1-3, with unresolved D. Trimming left V 5 bases short and J 2 bases short, with 10 bases between. The CDR3 is 14 residues long. CDR1 and CDR2 from the germline V gene are SGHTA and FQGNSA. The whole variable domain, filled in from reference TRBV7-2 and TRBJ1-3, reads GAGVSQSPSNKVTEKGKDVELRCDPISGHTALYWYRQSLGQGLEFLIYFQGNSAPDKSGLPSDRFSAERTGGSVSTLTIQRTQQEDSAVYLCASSPGLTGNTIYFGEGSWLTVV.

The rearrangement links TRBV27 to TRBJ1-2, with 10 bases identical to TRBD1. Germline-derived CDR1 and CDR2 are MNHEY and SMNVEV (reference sequence). The CDR3 is made up of 17 amino acids. V trimming: 1 base; J trimming: 8 bases; junction bases outside the gene matches: 13. Here the CDR3 DNA reads TGTGCCAGCAGTTTATGGGGGGGACAGGGGCCGCTATCCGGCTACACCTTC. Its protein is CASSLWGGQGPLSGYTF.

The rearrangement joins TRBV9 to TRBJ2-6; D gene uncertain. Trimming pared 3 bases from V and 1 base from J, leaving 11 bases between. From germline, CDR1 is SGDLS and CDR2 YYNGEE. The CDR3 length is 16 residues. CDR3 region: CASSGIVLSGANVLTF. For the CDR3, the DNA is TGTGCCAGCAGCGGAATCGTTCTTTCTGGGGCCAACGTCCTGACTTTC.

The gene calls are TRBV11-2 and TRBJ2-3; 14 bases map to TRBD2. This CDR3 comprises 16 residues. V shed 5 bases and J 6 bases; nucleotides not matched to a gene: 7. The germline V gene has CDR1 SGHAT and CDR2 FQNNGV. This CDR3 reads CASSRGTSGGSDTQYF. CDR3 coding DNA: TGTGCCAGCAGCAGAGGGACTAGCGGGGGCTCGGATACGCAGTATTTT.

The chain links TRBV18 to TRBJ2-1, with D maybe TRBD1 (5 bases). Germline V gene data show CDR1 as KGHSH and CDR2 as LQKENI. This CDR3 region has 15 residues. V was clipped by 10 bases and J by 2 bases, with 18 bases between them. The CDR3 nucleotides read TGTGCCACCAACACCCAGGGAAGCCCCTACAATGAGCAGTTCTTC. It codes for CATNTQGSPYNEQFF.

The sample holds a few counts of this clone. The chain employs TRBV7-9 and TRBJ1-3; no clear D. V was trimmed by 7 bases and J by 0 bases, leaving 13 bases between them. There are 15 residues in the CDR3. Germline CDR1 is SEHNR and CDR2 is FQNEAQ (reference sequence). CDR3 protein: CASTESSLSGNTIYF. CDR3 nucleotide sequence: TGTGCCAGCACCGAAAGCAGCCTCTCTGGAAACACCATATATTTT.

The rearrangement links TRBV6-1 to TRBJ1-2, with no clear D. The CDR3 contains 13 residues. Germline assignment: CDR1 MNHNS and CDR2 SASEGT. V was pared by 2 bases and J by 4 bases, with 8 bases between. The CDR3 nucleotides are TGTGCCAGCAGTGAAACGATTAGCTATGGCTACACCTTC. This gives the protein CASSETISYGYTF.